This paragraph covers one TCR beta chain sequence. V lost 3 bases, J lost 6 bases, and 17 bases lay in between. Germline lookup yields CDR1 MGHDK and CDR2 SYGVNS. CDR3 size: 16 residues. It was template switching that added a universal primer site, and there were unique molecular identifiers on the cDNA. One entry per CDR3 protein results from TCRdb running MiXCR on the 5' RACE reads. The sample comprises 250,000 to 350,000 distinct CDR3 sequences, more than 8% of which are singletons, and roughly 7% rests with the top ten. The sample comes from a study of identical twins. These data were also filed under a second study, of yellow fever vaccine responses in identical twins. That source adds: Reports say the vaccine T cell response in twins looked partly convergent and partly personalized.

The specimen was CD8+ T cells sorted from blood. The J gene is TRBJ2-2, the V gene TRBV25-1; D not resolved. The receptor's source is a young woman in good health. The CDR3 is CASSDRPVGSPGELFF. CDR3 coding DNA: TGTGCCAGCAGTGACAGACCCGTGGGCTCTCCCGGGGAGCTGTTTTTT.